These T cell receptor beta chains were read from a single sample in a study of cytomegalovirus exposure and HLA in healthy donors. Clones were read by immunoSEQ multiplex PCR, and TCRdb kept only the in-frame ones, dropping some. The sample holds over 150,000 clones, 82% seen once. Sequencing was carried out using PBMCs. Receptor source: a boy between 2 and 10 years old in good health and CMV-seronegative. The CDR3 runs from the conserved cysteine through the conserved F or W. D genes are given only for firm matches. Size is omitted from some rows. Given values are once, few, many or a class for expanded clones.

j_call	v_call	clone_size	d_call	cdr3_nt	cdr3_aa
TRBJ2-5	TRBV4-3	.	TRBD1	TGCGCCAGCAGCCCGGGACAGGGGACCGAGACCCAGTACTTC	CASSPGQGTETQYF
TRBJ1-1	TRBV25-1	.	.	TGTGCCAGCAGTGAATTGGAGGGCAGGAGCACTGAAGCTTTCTTT	CASSELEGRSTEAFF
TRBJ2-5	TRBV6-1	.	.	TGTGCCATCAAGCGGTTACAAGAGACCCAGTACTTC	CAIKRLQETQYF
TRBJ1-5	TRBV19	few	.	TGTGCCGCAAAGGGACACAATAGCAATCAGCCCCAGCATTTT	CAAKGHNSNQPQHF
TRBJ2-1	TRBV7-2	.	TRBD2	TGTGCCAGCAGCATAATCAGTACTAGCGGGGGGTTTAATGAGCAGTTCTTC	CASSIISTSGGFNEQFF
TRBJ1-1	TRBV11-2	.	.	TGTGCCAGCAGCGGCAGGGGAGAAGCTTTCTTT	CASSGRGEAFF
TRBJ2-3	TRBV7-7	.	.	TGTGCTAGCAGCAAAAGCGGAAGCACAGATACGCAGTATTTT	CASSKSGSTDTQYF
TRBJ2-3	TRBV5-8	.	TRBD1	TGTGCCAGCAGCTTGACGGGACAGGGTGCAGATACGCAGTATTTT	CASSLTGQGADTQYF
TRBJ2-1	TRBV2	.	TRBD2	TGTGCCAGCAGGGGACTAGCGGGGGGAAATGAGCAGTTCTTC	CASRGLAGGNEQFF
TRBJ1-4	TRBV4-3	.	TRBD1	TGCGCCAGCAGCCATGGGGACAGGGTGGATGAAAAACTGTTTTTT	CASSHGDRVDEKLFF
TRBJ1-2	TRBV7-9	.	TRBD1	TGTGCCAGCAGTCACTCCCCACAGGGGGGCTTGGATGGCTACACCTTC	CASSHSPQGGLDGYTF
TRBJ2-5	TRBV6-6	once	.	TGTGCCAGCAGCCGGGGGGCCCAAGAGACCCAGTACTTC	CASSRGAQETQYF
TRBJ2-2	TRBV2	.	.	TGTGCCAGCAGTGGGGGCAACACCGGGGAGCTGTTTTTT	CASSGGNTGELFF
TRBJ2-1	TRBV2	.	TRBD2	TGTGCCAGCAGGCCCGGGACTAGCGGGGGTTCCTACAATGAGCAGTTCTTC	CASRPGTSGGSYNEQFF
TRBJ1-5	TRBV6-6	few	.	TGTGCCTCCATCGAGGACAGAAAGAACAATCAGCCCCAGCATTTT	CASIEDRKNNQPQHF
TRBJ1-1	TRBV5-1	.	.	TGCGCCAGCAAAAAACCCACCTTGCTAGACACTGAAGCTTTCTTT	CASKKPTLLDTEAFF
TRBJ1-2	TRBV6-6	.	.	TGTGCCAGCAGTTACTCACAGGGTTCTTATGGCTACACCTTC	CASSYSQGSYGYTF
TRBJ2-7	TRBV29-1	.	.	TGCAGCGGGACCAGGGGAAGCTACGAGCAGTACTTC	CSGTRGSYEQYF
TRBJ1-1	TRBV6-6	.	.	TGTGCCAGCAGTCGGGACGGAGGGTCCGAAGCTTTCTTT	CASSRDGGSEAFF
TRBJ2-3	TRBV27	once	.	TGTGCCAGCAGTTTGGTCCAGAGCACAGATACGCAGTATTTT	CASSLVQSTDTQYF
TRBJ2-5	TRBV7-2	.	TRBD2	TGTGCCAGCAGCTTAGTAGCGGGGGGGCCTGGGACCCAGTACTTC	CASSLVAGGPGTQYF
TRBJ1-2	TRBV6-4	few	.	TGTGCCAGCAGTGACTCGTATTGGAGTCCGAGTGGCTACACCTTC	CASSDSYWSPSGYTF
TRBJ2-1	TRBV7-9	once	TRBD1	TGTGCCAGCAGCTATGGACAGGGGCGTGTGAGTGGCAATGAGCAGTTCTTC	CASSYGQGRVSGNEQFF
TRBJ2-5	TRBV7-2	.	TRBD1	TGTGCCAGCAGCTTAGAGACAGGGCGGGAGACCCAGTACTTC	CASSLETGRETQYF
TRBJ1-2	TRBV7-2	.	TRBD1	TGTGCCAGCAGCCCGAACAGGGGGCGAGGCTATGGCTACACCTTC	CASSPNRGRGYGYTF
TRBJ2-7	TRBV7-2	.	TRBD2	TGTGCCAGCAGCTTAGAAGAAGCGGGGGGGTATTCTATGTACGAGCAGTACTTC	CASSLEEAGGYSMYEQYF
TRBJ2-5	TRBV5-4	.	.	TGTGCCAGCAGCTTGGGACAGAACCAAGAGACCCAGTACTTC	CASSLGQNQETQYF
TRBJ1-6	TRBV25-1	.	.	TGTGCCAGCAGTGAATATGGCTCGGAGAATTCACCCCTCCACTTT	CASSEYGSENSPLHF
TRBJ2-7	TRBV4-3	once	.	TGCGCCAGCAGCCAAGCTATAACTCTGGGCACCTACGAGCAGTACTTC	CASSQAITLGTYEQYF
TRBJ2-7	TRBV5-1	once	.	TGCGCCAGCAGCTTAGGAGGAGACTACTACTACGAGCAGTACTTC	CASSLGGDYYYEQYF
TRBJ2-1	TRBV10-3	.	TRBD1	TGTGCCATCCAAGACCGGTGGGGGACAGGGGATAATGAGCAGTTCTTC	CAIQDRWGTGDNEQFF
TRBJ2-7	TRBV7-2	.	TRBD2	TGTGCCAGCAGCTTACTCGGGACTACCCTCTACGAGCAGTACTTC	CASSLLGTTLYEQYF
TRBJ2-7	TRBV5-1	.	TRBD1	TGCGCCAGCAGCCCCGGGACAGGGGGGTACGAGCAGTACTTC	CASSPGTGGYEQYF
TRBJ2-1	TRBV6-6	.	.	TGTGCCAGCAGTTACCGACAGGTCTCATACAATGAGCAGTTCTTC	CASSYRQVSYNEQFF
TRBJ2-2	TRBV7-2	.	TRBD2	TGTGCCAGCAGCCGACTAGCGAGGAACACCGGGGAGCTGTTTTTT	CASSRLARNTGELFF
TRBJ2-1	TRBV7-2	.	.	TGTGCCAGCAGGTACATCAATGAGCAGTTCTTC	CASRYINEQFF
TRBJ2-5	TRBV7-9	.	.	TGTGCCAGCAGTCTACGTTACTGGGCCCAAGAGACCCAGTACTTC	CASSLRYWAQETQYF
TRBJ1-1	TRBV2	.	.	TGTGCCAGCAACGACGGGAACACTCGAGAAGCTTTCTTT	CASNDGNTREAFF
TRBJ2-7	TRBV7-2	.	.	TGTGCCAGCAGCTCTCCGGGACTCTACGAGCAGTACTTC	CASSSPGLYEQYF
TRBJ2-3	TRBV5-6	.	TRBD2	TGTGCCAGCAGGGGGAGGGGCTACAGCACAGATACGCAGTATTTT	CASRGRGYSTDTQYF
TRBJ2-7	TRBV9	.	.	TGTGCCAGCAGCGTAGCGGGGATACCTTTAGGCGAGCAGTACTTC	CASSVAGIPLGEQYF
TRBJ2-1	TRBV7-2	.	TRBD2	TGTGCCAGCAGCTCCGGAAACCCGGGACTAGTTTCCCACAATGAGCAGTTCTTC	CASSSGNPGLVSHNEQFF
TRBJ1-5	TRBV7-8	.	.	TGTGCCAGCAGTTCAGGGGCCAGGCAGCCCCAGCATTTT	CASSSGARQPQHF
TRBJ2-1	TRBV7-3	.	TRBD2	TGTGCCAGCAGCTTAGCACGGGGGGGTCCGGGGGAGCAGTTCTTC	CASSLARGGPGEQFF
TRBJ2-1	TRBV5-4	.	TRBD1	TGTGCCAGCAGCCCTGGACAGGAAACCTACAATGAGCAGTTCTTC	CASSPGQETYNEQFF